This T cell receptor beta chain was identified in a study of somatic mutations in cytotoxic T cells in rheumatoid arthritis (dated by TCRdb to between 2016 and 2019). In the study overall: Peripheral blood (30 ml EDTA) was collected from patients immediately after diagnosis and before any treatment began. Sorted V beta1+ cells also underwent TCRB sequencing, and some V beta antibody-stained T-cell populations were flow-sorted at nearly 100% purity on a FACSAria II or Sony SH800. Whether expanded CD8+ T-cell clones in untreated, newly diagnosed rheumatoid arthritis carry somatic mutations was the study question, and clonality was characterized with TCRB deep sequencing. TCRB deep sequencing was performed for under 75 rheumatoid arthritis patients and approximately 20 healthy controls. Patient and control groups had essentially identical median ages. Findings and caveats that apply to the study as a whole: No adjustment for multiple comparisons was made for the slight TRBV07 underrepresentation in patients. In patients, CD8+ clonality rose with age (Spearman r ~ 0.49), which was not the case in healthy controls. The largest CD8+ clone made up more than 20% of CD8+ cells in about an eighth of the roughly 65 patients, and blood and synovial fluid shared several identical CD8+ TCRB sequences. CD8+ T-cell clonality did not differ significantly between rheumatoid arthritis patients and age-matched healthy controls. The antigen targets of the expanded CD8+ clones were unknown, and absence from virus-specific databases did not rule out viral specificity.

CD4+ and CD8+ cells were isolated by positive magnetic bead selection on an AutoMACS, and purity was checked by flow cytometry. Isolation of peripheral blood mononuclear cells was done through Ficoll-Paque PLUS density gradient separation. DNA was extracted from CD4-enriched, CD8-enriched or PBMC samples with Nucleospin Tissue or Tissue XS kits and quantified with a Qubit 2.0 fluorometer. The CDR1 and CDR2 encoded by the germline V gene are SGHNT and YENEEA. Its CDR3 holds 15 amino acids, cysteine through phenylalanine. The DNA shown is the 45-base CDR3, in frame from base 1. V and J lose 0 bases and 4 bases, and a span of 11 bases separates them. TCRB CDR3 sequencing used the immunoSEQ assay on genomic DNA. Processing in the source paper ran as follows. Patient CD8+ clones larger than 1% were compared against published virus-specific TCRB sequences, and only a few matched. Nothing other than productive TCRB rearrangements was included in the analyses. Defining a clone by its unique TCRB CDR3 sequence, the study calculated clonality as a productive clonality index derived from Shannon entropy. Repertoire overlap between two samples was calculated from the template counts of each clone relative to total templates per sample. V-gene usage from TCRB sequencing and V-gene usage measured by flow cytometry were correlated (Spearman r of about 0.61). Imported from immuneACCESS, the table was reduced by TCRdb to in-frame sequences with V and J called. These copies leave out some clones; in studies compared against another copy, an unresolved V gene accounts for under half, and the cause of the remainder is not known. V and J calls and clone size are copied from that table; D and trimming were computed from the DNA. The sample table contains 12,000 to 15,000 clones; only one count was recorded for about 90% of them. About a sixth of the sample comes from the top ten.

This clone was seen a handful of times. This clone's antigen is unknown. The record has no base qualities; no much larger clone is one base away. This chain is built from TRBV11-3 and TRBJ2-3, with TRBD2 as a weak D call on 7 bases. The TCR comes from a man between 70 and 80 years old with rheumatoid arthritis. The specimen sequenced was CD4+ T cells sorted from blood. The DNA is TGTGCCAGCAGCTTAGATGGGGGGGCGTCAGATACGCAGTATTTT. This is translated as CASSLDGGASDTQYF.